This TCR beta chain stems from a study of CD8 T cells in ankylosing spondylitis. MiXCR was run by TCRdb on the 5' RACE reads, yielding one entry per CDR3 protein. The table lists some 240,000 distinct CDR3 sequences, around 25% of them singletons. With respect to this clonotype: Its antigen is not identified.

Overall study findings and caveats: Disease-associated clonotypes exhibited CD8+ identity and were relatively infrequent in peripheral blood. Characteristic of ankylosing spondylitis blood, it appeared, was a TCR beta motif comprising several highly homologous variants. Enrichment of disease-linked clones was reportedly significant in matched ankylosing spondylitis synovial fluid. Past research had described some motif variants in reactive arthritis synovial fluid and blood.

The CDR3 loop spans 15 amino acids. Germline V gene data show CDR1 as SGHRS and CDR2 as YFSETQ. V was cut by 1 base and J by 5 bases, with 15 bases left in between. This TCR derives from a male donor with ankylosing spondylitis or in good health (not recorded which). The chain combines TRBV5-1 with TRBJ2-5; a weak D match, TRBD2 (6 bases). The specimen was blood, either unsorted or a sorted T cell fraction (not recorded which). CDR3 sequence: CASSLMEGASETQYF. The DNA of the CDR3 is TGCGCCAGCAGCTTGATGGAGGGCGCAAGCGAGACCCAGTACTTC.